These 11 T cell receptor beta chains share one sample of origin, sequenced in a study of OX40 agonist ivuxolimab in advanced cancers. Sequenced by immunoSEQ multiplex PCR; TCRdb stores in-frame clones only, minus some. The sample holds some 83,000 clones; 86% are singletons and the top ten take around 0.79%. The sample consisted of CD4+ or CD8+ T cells sorted from blood, taken in a trial of the OX40 agonist ivuxolimab. These TCRs come from an adult with an advanced solid tumor such as melanoma, head and neck, liver or kidney cancer.

V and J are TRBV7-8 and TRBJ2-3; tentatively, D is TRBD2 (6 bases). The CDR3 runs to 15 residues. From germline, CDR1 is SGHVS and CDR2 FQNEAQ. The V gene lost 1 base and the J gene lost 4 bases, with 12 bases spanning the gap. The DNA for the CDR3 is TGTGCCAGCAGCTTAGTTACGGCGGGACCAGATACGCAGTATTTT. Translated: CASSLVTAGPDTQYF. Full variable domain (missing parts from reference TRBV7-8 and TRBJ2-3): GAGVSQSPRYKVAKRGQDVALRCDPISGHVSLFWYQQALGQGPEFLTYFQNEAQLDKSGLPSDRFFAERPEGSVSTLKIQRTQQEDSAVYLCASSLVTAGPDTQYFGPGTRLTVL.

J is TRBJ2-1 and V is TRBV7-9; 7 bases map to TRBD1. Unmatched junction bases numbered 6, after V lost 4 bases and J lost 12 bases. The CDR3 is 12 residues long. Germline CDR1 SEHNR, CDR2 FQNEAQ (reference sequence). CDR3 region: CASSYRGIGQFF. As DNA, the CDR3 is TGTGCCAGCAGCTACAGGGGAATAGGGCAGTTCTTC.

The V and J genes are TRBV7-2 and TRBJ2-7; tentatively, D is TRBD2 (5 bases). Trimming removed 4 bases at V and 7 bases at J, with 11 bases between. The CDR3 is made up of 12 amino acids. Germline-derived CDR1 and CDR2 are SGHTA and FQGNSA. Written as DNA, the CDR3 is TGTGCCAGCAGCTCCGACTACGGGGAGCAGTACTTC. Amino acids: CASSSDYGEQYF.

The chain links TRBV7-8 to TRBJ1-5; the D is unclear. The germline gives CDR1 SGHVS, CDR2 FQNEAQ. Deletions cut 1 base from V and 5 bases from J, with 9 bases between. CDR3 length equals 14 residues. CDR3 coding DNA: TGTGCCAGCAGCTTAGAATCCGTGGATCAGCCCCAGCATTTT. This sequence encodes CASSLESVDQPQHF. Drawing the rest from reference TRBV7-8 and TRBJ1-5, the complete variable domain is GAGVSQSPRYKVAKRGQDVALRCDPISGHVSLFWYQQALGQGPEFLTYFQNEAQLDKSGLPSDRFFAERPEGSVSTLKIQRTQQEDSAVYLCASSLESVDQPQHFGDGTRLSIL.

The CDR3 bases are TGTGCCAGCAGCTTAATCCTTTCGGTGGCCCAGGAGACCCAGTACTTC. It encodes CASSLILSVAQETQYF. This chain uses TRBV7-6 with TRBJ2-5, with no clear D. Germline V lookup: CDR1 SGHVS, CDR2 FNYEAQ. The V end was cut by 2 bases, the J end by 5 bases, with 18 bases between. The CDR3 extends over 16 amino acids.

This sequence joins TRBV28 and TRBJ2-7, with a possible D match to TRBD2 (5 bases). The CDR3 runs 14 residues. CDR1 and CDR2 (germline): MDHEN, SYDVKM. The V and J ends lost 6 bases and 2 bases respectively, with 14 bases between them. The chain's CDR3 is CASSMVHGAYEQYF. The CDR3 region has the DNA TGTGCCAGCAGCATGGTCCACGGGGCCTACGAGCAGTACTTC.

The V gene is TRBV7-6, the J gene TRBJ1-1; D perhaps matches TRBD1 (5 bases). V lost 1 base and J lost 5, with 11 bases in between. The CDR3 covers 14 residues. In germline, CDR1 is SGHVS, CDR2 FNYEAQ. The DNA for the CDR3 is TGTGCCAGCAGCTTAGGGACACCCACAACTGAAGCTTTCTTT. Protein sequence: CASSLGTPTTEAFF.

The rearrangement links TRBV9 to TRBJ2-3; 12 bases agree with TRBD2. Germline-derived CDR1 and CDR2 are SGDLS and YYNGEE. This CDR3 is built from 17 residues. J was trimmed by 0 bases and V by 3 bases; bases with no gene match: 5. CDR3 nucleotides: TGTGCCAGCAGCGCGCTAGCGGGGGGGGCTAGCACAGATACGCAGTATTTT. Translation: CASSALAGGASTDTQYF.

This rearrangement joins TRBV28 to TRBJ2-7; D is perhaps TRBD1 (5 bases). V lost 6 bases, J lost 2 bases, and 8 bases lay in between. The V gene's germline CDR1 is MDHEN and CDR2 SYDVKM. This CDR3 contains 12 residues. CDR3 DNA sequence: TGTGCCAGCAGACAGGTCCCCTACGAGCAGTACTTC. Residues: CASRQVPYEQYF.

This clone was recorded once. CDR3 in DNA: TGTGCCAGCAGCCCCGGACAGGGCTATGAGCAGTTCTTC. Protein sequence: CASSPGQGYEQFF. The V and J genes are TRBV7-9 and TRBJ2-1; 8 bases line up with TRBD1. Trimming removed 5 bases from V and 8 bases from J; junction bases left unmatched: 5. This CDR3 contains 13 residues. Per the germline V gene, CDR1 is SEHNR and CDR2 is FQNEAQ (reference sequence). The complete variable domain, with remaining parts taken from reference TRBV7-9 and TRBJ2-1, reads DTGVSQNPRHKITKRGQNVTFRCDPISEHNRLYWYRQTLGQGPEFLTYFQNEAQLEKSRLLSDRFSAERPKGSFSTLEIQRTEQGDSAMYLCASSPGQGYEQFFGPGTRLTVL.

In this sample, this clone turned up once. The chain links TRBV4-2 to TRBJ2-1; 10 bases map to TRBD2. The junction had 8 bases not matched to a gene; V was cut back by 0 bases and J by 0 bases. This CDR3 spans 19 amino acids. The germline CDR1 and CDR2 sequences are LGHNA and YNFKEQ. CDR3 protein: CASSQDVVAGGSSYNEQFF. The CDR3 DNA follows: TGTGCCAGCAGCCAAGATGTCGTAGCGGGGGGAAGCTCCTACAATGAGCAGTTCTTC.